The 32 T cell receptor beta chains listed next were all sequenced from one sample in a study of cytomegalovirus exposure and HLA in healthy donors. 60 Vbeta and 13 Jbeta primers were used in PCR. Method: immunoSEQ multiplex PCR; TCRdb's copy keeps in-frame clones and lacks some. The sample shows 100,000 to 150,000 clones, roughly 80% of them seen only once. The sample comprised PBMCs. Source of these receptors: a boy younger than 18 in good health and CMV-seronegative.

The genes are TRBV27 and TRBJ2-1, with 10 bases lining up with TRBD2. The germline V gene has CDR1 MNHEY and CDR2 SMNVEV (reference sequence). V dropped 6 bases and J dropped 10; count of bases not matched to a gene: 15. The CDR3 is 16 residues long. The CDR3 region has the DNA TGTGCCAGCAGCACGGGACTAGCGCTCCTCGGGGGCGAGCAGTTCTTC. As protein: CASSTGLALLGGEQFF.

The V call is TRBV30, the J call TRBJ2-7, with D possibly being TRBD1 (5 bases). Germline CDR1 and CDR2: GTSNPN and SVGIG (reference sequence). This CDR3 is 14 amino acids long. Trimming cost V 0 bases and J 2 bases, with 11 bases left between them. CDR3 sequence: CAWSVRGPTYEQYF. CDR3 DNA sequence: TGTGCCTGGAGTGTAAGGGGCCCTACCTACGAGCAGTACTTC. Together with reference TRBV30 and TRBJ2-7, the CDR3 gives the full variable domain: SQTIHQWPATLVQPVGSPLSLECTVEGTSNPNLYWYRQAAGRGLQLLFYSVGIGQISSEVPQNLSASRPQDRQFILSSKKLLLSDSGFYLCAWSVRGPTYEQYFGPGTRLTVT.

The chain links TRBV5-4 to TRBJ1-2; TRBD1 might be the D (6 bases). This CDR3 contains 16 residues. Trimming pared 0 bases from V and 2 bases from J, leaving 14 bases between. Per the germline V gene, CDR1 is SGHNT and CDR2 is YYREEE (reference sequence). The CDR3 bases are TGTGCCAGCAGCTTGGCGGGAAACAGGGAGAACTATGGCTACACCTTC. Protein sequence: CASSLAGNRENYGYTF.

The chain carries TRBV5-4 and TRBJ2-5; TRBD2 aligns across 8 bases. Germline V gives CDR1 SGHNT, CDR2 YYREEE (reference sequence). With V trimmed by 0 bases and J by 5 bases, 6 bases remained unmatched. This CDR3 region has 15 residues. The CDR3, as DNA: TGTGCCAGCAGCTTGGAACAGCGGGAGACGGAGACCCAGTACTTC. Its translation is CASSLEQRETETQYF.

The CDR3 loop reads CASSSRDSHRDEQYF. The CDR3, as DNA: TGTGCCAGCAGCTCCCGGGACTCCCATCGGGACGAGCAGTACTTC. The chain is built from TRBV7-9 and TRBJ2-7, with a tentative D call TRBD2 (6 bases). Deletions cut 4 bases from V and 5 bases from J, with 18 bases between. Germline V lookup: CDR1 SEHNR, CDR2 FQNEAQ (reference sequence). CDR3 length equals 15 residues.

The chain couples TRBV5-4 to TRBJ1-1; D possibly corresponds to TRBD1 (5 bases). Germline loops: CDR1 SGHNT, CDR2 YYREEE (reference sequence). Trimming pared 2 bases from V and 3 bases from J, leaving 11 bases between. This CDR3 is 14 amino acids long. The CDR3 protein is CASSLGGADTEAFF. The CDR3, as DNA: TGTGCCAGCAGCTTAGGAGGGGCGGACACTGAAGCTTTCTTT. The full variable domain, with the rest looked up from reference TRBV5-4 and TRBJ1-1, is ETGVTQSPTHLIKTRGQQVTLRCSSQSGHNTVSWYQQALGQGPQFIFQYYREEENGRGNFPPRFSGLQFPNYSSELNVNALELDDSALYLCASSLGGADTEAFFGQGTRLTVV.

This sequence joins TRBV11-1 and TRBJ2-7; 9 bases are shared with TRBD1. Germline CDR1 reads SGHAT; CDR2 reads FQDESV (reference sequence). The length of the CDR3 is 14 residues. The ends lost 5 bases at V and 2 bases at J; junction bases unmatched: 4. The CDR3 DNA is TGTGCCAGCAGCGTTGGACAGGGGCCCTACGAGCAGTACTTC. Its translation: CASSVGQGPYEQYF.

The V gene is TRBV7-2, the J gene TRBJ2-1; D may be TRBD2 (6 bases). CDR1 SGHTA and CDR2 FQGNSA come from the germline V gene. This CDR3 has 14 amino acids. V was pared by 5 bases and J by 9 bases, with 17 bases between. DNA for the CDR3: TGTGCCAGCAGCCCCTGGGGGGAGACGAGTGAGCAGTTCTTC. Protein: CASSPWGETSEQFF.

The genes are TRBV2 and TRBJ2-7; 10 bases fit TRBD2. The CDR3 is 14 residues long. Germline V gene sequence: CDR1 SNHLY, CDR2 FYNNEI. Trimming at V came to 5 bases and at J to 5 bases, leaving 6 bases not matched to a gene. In DNA, the CDR3 is TGTGCCAGCAGTTCTAGCGGGAGTATCGACGAGCAGTACTTC. Protein: CASSSSGSIDEQYF.

V usage is TRBV4-1 and J usage is TRBJ1-3; possible D gene TRBD1, 5 bases. CDR3 length: 16 residues. Trimming took 0 bases from V and 0 from J, leaving 9 bases between them. Germline lookup yields CDR1 MGHRA and CDR2 YSYEKL. The CDR3 nucleotides read TGCGCCAGCAGCCAAGATGACAGCAACTCTGGAAACACCATATATTTT. It encodes CASSQDDSNSGNTIYF.

CDR3 loop: CASSDDLGGTSPLHF. CDR3 DNA sequence: TGTGCCAGCAGTGATGATTTGGGCGGGACTTCACCCCTCCACTTT. The chain recombines TRBV2 with TRBJ1-6; TRBD1 is a possible D gene (5 bases). The ends were cut back, 3 bases at V and 9 bases at J, with 15 bases in the middle. Germline CDR1 SNHLY, CDR2 FYNNEI. This CDR3 comprises 15 residues.

The J gene is TRBJ2-2, the V gene TRBV5-5; 7 bases agree with TRBD1. Trimming removed 3 bases from V and 6 bases from J; junction bases left unmatched: 11. In germline, CDR1 is SGHKS, CDR2 YYEKEE (reference sequence). The length of the CDR3 is 16 residues. CDR3 sequence reads: CASSSQWRQGAGELFF. CDR3 DNA sequence: TGTGCCAGCAGCTCCCAATGGCGGCAGGGGGCCGGGGAGCTGTTTTTT.

In its sample, this clone was seen once. The chain is built from TRBV10-3 and TRBJ2-7; tentative D call: TRBD2 (6 bases). V lost 6 bases and J 3 bases, leaving 12 bases between the germline ends. Germline lookup yields CDR1 ENHRY and CDR2 SYGVKD. This CDR3 has 13 amino acids. CDR3 sequence (DNA): TGTGCCATCAGAGATTTGGAGGGCTACGAGCAGTACTTC. Protein: CAIRDLEGYEQYF.

This clone was recorded a few times. The gene calls are TRBV5-4 and TRBJ2-5; the match to TRBD2 covers 8 bases. There are 13 residues in the CDR3. J lost 7 bases, V lost 2 bases, and 4 bases had no gene match. From germline, CDR1 is SGHNT and CDR2 YYREEE (reference sequence). The CDR3 DNA reads TGTGCCAGCAGCTTCGAGCGGGAGAGGACCCAGTACTTC. Protein: CASSFERERTQYF.

This clone was seen once. The chain is built from TRBV5-8 and TRBJ2-7; D perhaps matches TRBD2 (6 bases). V was cut by 2 bases and J by 2 bases, with 11 bases left in between. Germline loops: CDR1 SGHTS, CDR2 YDEGEE. The CDR3 is made up of 14 amino acids. The chain's CDR3 is CASSFGTPTYEQYF. CDR3 coding DNA: TGTGCCAGCAGCTTCGGGACTCCCACCTACGAGCAGTACTTC.

The chain uses TRBV5-1 and TRBJ2-1; 12 bases are shared with TRBD2. Trimming cost V 0 bases and J 7 bases; bases outside gene matches: 5. The CDR3 has 16 residues. Germline CDR1 SGHRS, CDR2 YFSETQ. In DNA, the CDR3 is TGCGCCAGCAGCTTGGAACTAGCGGGAGGAACGAATGAGCAGTTCTTC. This sequence encodes CASSLELAGGTNEQFF. Complete variable domain (other parts from reference TRBV5-1 and TRBJ2-1): KAGVTQTPRYLIKTRGQQVTLSCSPISGHRSVSWYQQTPGQGLQFLFEYFSETQRNKGNFPGRFSGRQFSNSRSEMNVSTLELGDSALYLCASSLELAGGTNEQFFGPGTRLTVL.

This CDR3 reads CASSPQTGHLYNEQFF. For the CDR3, the DNA is TGTGCCAGCAGCCCTCAAACGGGACATCTTTACAATGAGCAGTTCTTC. The genes are TRBV7-6 and TRBJ2-1, with D maybe TRBD1 (6 bases). V was pared by 5 bases and J by 4 bases, with 18 bases between. The CDR3 runs to 16 residues. Germline CDR1 and CDR2: SGHVS and FNYEAQ.

This CDR3 is CAWSVAGTLYEQYF. The DNA for the CDR3 is TGTGCCTGGAGTGTAGCCGGTACCCTCTACGAGCAGTACTTC. V and J are TRBV30 and TRBJ2-7, with no clear D. Germline V gene lookup returns CDR1 GTSNPN and CDR2 SVGIG (reference sequence). The ends were cut back, 0 bases at V and 3 bases at J, with 12 bases in the middle. The CDR3 totals 14 residues.

The chain couples TRBV5-6 to TRBJ1-2, with D possibly matching TRBD1 (6 bases). CDR3 length: 15 amino acids. Trimming shortened V by 3 bases and J by 4 bases, and 16 bases separated the two germline ends. The germline gives CDR1 SGHDT, CDR2 YYEEEE. The CDR3 protein is CASSYRDRGSYGYTF. CDR3 bases: TGTGCCAGCAGCTACAGGGATAGGGGTAGCTATGGCTACACCTTC. Complete variable domain (other parts from reference TRBV5-6 and TRBJ1-2): DAGVTQSPTHLIKTRGQQVTLRCSPKSGHDTVSWYQQALGQGPQFIFQYYEEEERQRGNFPDRFSGHQFPNYSSELNVNALLLGDSALYLCASSYRDRGSYGYTFGSGTRLTVV.

V gene TRBV5-6 combines with J gene TRBJ2-7, with D possibly being TRBD1 (6 bases). CDR1 and CDR2 from the germline V gene are SGHDT and YYEEEE. The V end lost 4 bases, the J end lost 4 bases, and 12 bases lay between the germline ends. CDR3 length: 13 residues. The CDR3 loop is CASSRLQGYEQYF. Here the CDR3 DNA reads TGTGCCAGCAGCCGACTACAGGGTTACGAGCAGTACTTC. The full variable domain, with the rest looked up from reference TRBV5-6 and TRBJ2-7, is DAGVTQSPTHLIKTRGQQVTLRCSPKSGHDTVSWYQQALGQGPQFIFQYYEEEERQRGNFPDRFSGHQFPNYSSELNVNALLLGDSALYLCASSRLQGYEQYFGPGTRLTVT.

This clone appeared a few times. The chain has TRBV27 and TRBJ2-7; 9 nucleotides match TRBD1. Germline CDR1 reads MNHEY; CDR2 reads SMNVEV (reference sequence). The V and J ends lost 5 bases and 5 bases, in that order; junction bases with no gene match: 16. The CDR3 totals 17 residues. The CDR3 region is CASSTIFYGQGSDEQYF. The CDR3 DNA reads as TGTGCCAGCAGTACCATATTCTATGGACAGGGGTCGGACGAGCAGTACTTC.

This chain connects TRBV19 to TRBJ2-5; 12 bases fit TRBD2. Germline CDR1 reads LNHDA; CDR2 reads SQIVND (reference sequence). With V trimmed by 6 bases and J by 4 bases, 9 bases remained unmatched. The CDR3 covers 16 residues. The CDR3: CASRIRLAGGGETQYF. The CDR3 coding sequence is TGTGCCAGTAGAATAAGGCTAGCGGGAGGGGGAGAGACCCAGTACTTC.

In this sample, this clone turned up once. This chain joins TRBV7-8 and TRBJ2-1; D is perhaps TRBD2 (7 bases). The V gene lost 7 bases and the J gene lost 7 bases, with 23 bases spanning the gap. There are 16 residues in the CDR3. Per germline, CDR1 SGHVS and CDR2 FQNEAQ. The DNA for the CDR3 is TGTGCCAGCACCAACGGGTGGACCGGGGGGCTGAATGAGCAGTTCTTC. It codes for CASTNGWTGGLNEQFF.

V usage is TRBV5-4 and J usage is TRBJ2-7; perhaps TRBD1 as D (5 bases). The CDR3 totals 12 residues. Looked up from germline, CDR1 is SGHNT and CDR2 is YYREEE (reference sequence). V lost 0 bases and J lost 6, with 7 bases in between. The CDR3 DNA sequence: TGTGCCAGCAGCTTGGCAGGGTGCGAGCAGTACTTC. Amino acid sequence: CASSLAGCEQYF.

This chain connects TRBV5-5 to TRBJ1-2; the D gene is possibly TRBD1 (5 bases). This CDR3 is built from 13 residues. V lost 4 bases to trimming and J lost 3 bases, with 10 bases between them. Germline V CDR1 and CDR2: SGHKS, YYEKEE (reference sequence). CDR3 sequence: CASSHDSYYGYTF. The DNA for the CDR3 is TGTGCCAGCAGCCACGACAGCTACTATGGCTACACCTTC.

The chain uses TRBV2 and TRBJ2-3, with TRBD2 identical over 8 bases. CDR3 size: 15 residues. With 7 bases clipped from V and 3 bases from J, the junction kept 9 bases outside the gene matches. Germline CDR1 reads SNHLY; CDR2 reads FYNNEI. The CDR3: CASTAFGRATDTQYF. The CDR3, as DNA: TGTGCCAGCACTGCTTTCGGGAGGGCTACAGATACGCAGTATTTT.

The chain couples TRBV7-9 to TRBJ2-3, with no clear D. V gave up 5 bases and J gave up 6 bases, with 12 bases separating them. The CDR3 extends over 13 amino acids. Germline assignment: CDR1 SEHNR and CDR2 FQNEAQ (reference sequence). In DNA form, the CDR3 reads TGTGCCAGCAGCCCTACCCTTTCGGATACGCAGTATTTT. It encodes CASSPTLSDTQYF.

The chain couples TRBV7-3 to TRBJ2-2, with 8 bases fitting TRBD2. CDR3 length: 18 amino acids. The junction had 12 bases not matched to a gene; V was cut back by 0 bases and J by 6 bases. Germline V gene lookup returns CDR1 SGHTA and CDR2 FQGTGA. The CDR3 DNA follows: TGTGCCAGCAGCTTAACGAAAGTACCCGGGAGGGCCGCCGGGGAGCTGTTTTTT. Protein sequence: CASSLTKVPGRAAGELFF. The entire variable domain, with the rest obtained from reference TRBV7-3 and TRBJ2-2, is as follows: GAGVSQTPSNKVTEKGKYVELRCDPISGHTALYWYRQSLGQGPEFLIYFQGTGAADDSGLPNDRFFAVRPEGSVSTLKIQRTERGDSAVYLCASSLTKVPGRAAGELFFGEGSRLTVL.

V usage is TRBV29-1 and J usage is TRBJ2-2; a weak D match, TRBD1 (6 bases). The CDR3 contains 12 residues. Deletions cut 7 bases from V and 8 bases from J, with 14 bases between. CDR1 is SQVTM, CDR2 ANQGSEA, per germline. Here the CDR3 reads CSAHWTDGELFF. DNA for the CDR3: TGCAGCGCCCATTGGACAGATGGGGAGCTGTTTTTT.

This sequence joins TRBV4-1 and TRBJ1-4; D unclear. The CDR3 runs 15 residues. V was trimmed by 1 base and J by 3 bases, leaving 9 bases between them. Germline CDR1 MGHRA, CDR2 YSYEKL. The CDR3, as DNA: TGCGCCAGCAGCCAAGTGCAGGAGGCTAATGAAAAACTGTTTTTT. It yields the protein CASSQVQEANEKLFF.

This chain uses TRBV6-1 with TRBJ1-2; possible D gene TRBD1, 6 bases. The CDR3 loop spans 13 amino acids. Trimming took 2 bases from V and 6 from J, leaving 10 bases between them. Per germline, CDR1 MNHNS and CDR2 SASEGT. CDR3 amino acids: CASSEIGGDGYTF. Here the CDR3 DNA reads TGTGCCAGCAGTGAAATAGGGGGGGATGGCTACACCTTC.

The chain employs TRBV7-9 and TRBJ2-1, with D tentatively TRBD1 (6 bases). Trimming took off 5 bases at V and 0 bases at J, with 11 bases between the two ends. The germline V gene encodes CDR1 SEHNR and CDR2 FQNEAQ (reference sequence). There are 15 residues in the CDR3. The CDR3: CASSPRGSSYNEQFF. DNA of the CDR3: TGTGCCAGCAGCCCCAGGGGAAGCTCCTACAATGAGCAGTTCTTC.